This T cell receptor beta chain was identified during a study of CD8 T cells in ankylosing spondylitis. Study results and limitations: Reports say disease-linked clones showed up significantly more in matched ankylosing spondylitis synovial fluid. A TCR beta motif of several highly homologous variants seemed to mark ankylosing spondylitis blood. Disease-associated clones were CD8+ and fairly uncommon in peripheral blood.

J gave up 6 bases and V 6 bases, and 9 bases lay outside the gene matches. The CDR3 extends over 13 amino acids. Germline CDR1 and CDR2: DFQATT and SNEGSKA (reference sequence). Scientists made TCR beta libraries using quantitative 5'-RACE with molecular barcodes. TCRdb fed the 5' RACE reads into MiXCR, producing one record per CDR3 protein. The profile shows 750,000 to 850,000 distinct CDR3 sequences, 12% of them singletons. This clonotype showed up just a few times. Its matching antigen is unknown. This rearrangement joins TRBV20-1 to TRBJ1-1; 8 bases are a match to TRBD1. The TCR comes from a male donor with ankylosing spondylitis. Source material: blood, either unsorted or a sorted T cell fraction (not recorded which). The CDR3 coding sequence is TGCAGTGCCAATCCCGACAGGGGCCCTGAAGCTTTCTTT. Protein: CSANPDRGPEAFF.